The next 12 T cell receptor beta chains were all read from a single sample in a study of blood T cell repertoires in COVID-19. Data came from immunoSEQ multiplex PCR; TCRdb stores just in-frame clones and leaves some out. The sample consists of about 340,000 clones, 80% to 90% of them appearing once. Sequenced: peripheral blood. These receptors all stem from a woman in her sixties or seventies with COVID-19, enrolled during active disease.

V is TRBV7-2 and J is TRBJ2-7, with 12 bases aligning to TRBD2. CDR1 is SGHTA and CDR2 is FQGNSA in the germline V gene. The CDR3 has 17 amino acids. The junction had 9 bases not matched to a gene; V was cut back by 2 bases and J by 4 bases. The CDR3 DNA sequence: TGTGCCAGCAGCTTAAGGTCTAGCGGGGGGGTTGGGTACGAGCAGTACTTC. It specifies CASSLRSSGGVGYEQYF.

This clone was recorded only once. The chain joins TRBV6-1 to TRBJ1-6, with 9 bases matching TRBD1. The germline V gene has CDR1 MNHNS and CDR2 SASEGT. V lost 2 bases, J lost 6 bases, and 8 bases stayed unmatched. The CDR3 has 17 residues. This CDR3 is CASSEFLGTGINSPLHF. The CDR3 coding sequence is TGTGCCAGCAGTGAATTTTTAGGGACAGGGATTAATTCACCCCTCCACTTT.

This clone was observed a few times. The chain is built from TRBV5-6 and TRBJ1-6; no reliable D call. This CDR3 has 13 residues. V gave up 8 bases and J gave up 7 bases, with 13 bases separating them. Germline assignment: CDR1 SGHDT and CDR2 YYEEEE. This CDR3 reads CASNAVENSPLHF. CDR3 bases: TGTGCCAGTAACGCCGTCGAGAATTCACCCCTCCACTTT.

This clone was seen a handful of times. This rearrangement joins TRBV18 to TRBJ1-2; the D is unclear. Germline assignment: CDR1 KGHSH and CDR2 LQKENI. The CDR3 is 14 residues long. V lost 1 base and J 8 bases, leaving 14 bases between the germline ends. CDR3 in DNA: TGTGCCAGCTCACCACGAAGTCGCAACGAGGGCTACACCTTC. Protein: CASSPRSRNEGYTF.

The DNA for the CDR3 is TGTGCCAGCAGTCCCCGTAGACAGTTTTCGCGGAACACCATATATTTT. Its protein is CASSPRRQFSRNTIYF. This rearrangement joins TRBV3-1 (or the pseudogene TRBV3-2) to TRBJ1-3, with D possibly matching TRBD1 (5 bases). The CDR3 covers 16 residues. CDR1 and CDR2 from the germline V gene are LGHDT and YNNKEL (reference sequence). Trimming cost V 6 bases and J 7 bases, with 22 bases left between them.

This clone was counted only a few times. The chain is built from TRBV2 and TRBJ1-5; no definite D call. This CDR3 spans 16 amino acids. From germline, CDR1 is SNHLY and CDR2 FYNNEI. The V end was cut by 0 bases, the J end by 1 base, with 10 bases between. CDR3 coding DNA: TGTGCCAGCAGTGAAGCACCCGGGGTGAGCAATCAGCCCCAGCATTTT. Its translation is CASSEAPGVSNQPQHF.

The V call is TRBV7-9, the J call TRBJ2-2; no clear D. CDR1 is SEHNR and CDR2 is FQNEAQ in the germline V gene (reference sequence). V was shortened by 4 bases and J by 1 base, with 13 bases between the two germline ends. The CDR3 is 16 residues long. The CDR3 protein is CASSSLFLRNTGELFF. For the CDR3, the DNA is TGTGCCAGCAGCTCTCTTTTTCTGCGGAACACCGGGGAGCTGTTTTTT.

The gene calls are TRBV6-5 and TRBJ1-2; TRBD1 agrees at 7 bases. This CDR3 comprises 15 residues. Germline values: CDR1 MNHEY, CDR2 SVGAGI. V shed 5 bases, J shed 7 bases, and the junction held 13 bases outside the gene matches. The CDR3 DNA reads as TGTGCCAGCAGTCCGGCGGACCAGGGGGTGTTTGGCTACACCTTC. Residues: CASSPADQGVFGYTF.

The chain is built from TRBV30 and TRBJ2-3, with TRBD1 matching over 8 bases. Germline lookup yields CDR1 GTSNPN and CDR2 SVGIG (reference sequence). The CDR3 sequence is 13 residues long. With 7 bases clipped from V and 3 bases from J, the junction kept 6 bases outside the gene matches. The CDR3 DNA is TGTGCCTACGGACAGGGCAATACAGATACGCAGTATTTT. Protein product: CAYGQGNTDTQYF. Combining the CDR3 with reference TRBV30 and TRBJ2-3 gives the whole variable domain SQTIHQWPATLVQPVGSPLSLECTVEGTSNPNLYWYRQAAGRGLQLLFYSVGIGQISSEVPQNLSASRPQDRQFILSSKKLLLSDSGFYLCAYGQGNTDTQYFGPGTRLTVL.

This chain joins TRBV9 and TRBJ2-3, with D perhaps TRBD1 (5 bases). CDR3 length: 15 residues. CDR1 and CDR2 (germline): SGDLS, YYNGEE. V was cut by 0 bases and J by 2 bases, with 10 bases left in between. DNA for the CDR3: TGTGCCAGCAGCGTAGACAGGCCTAACACAGATACGCAGTATTTT. It specifies CASSVDRPNTDTQYF.

The V gene is TRBV6-5, the J gene TRBJ2-1, with a possible D match to TRBD1 (5 bases). V lost 5 bases and J 4 bases, leaving 12 bases between the germline ends. Germline CDR1 reads MNHEY; CDR2 reads SVGAGI. This CDR3 has 14 amino acids. As DNA, the CDR3 is TGTGCCAGCAGTCCAGGACACCTTTACAATGAGCAGTTCTTC. Translating gives CASSPGHLYNEQFF.

The chain uses TRBV11-3 and TRBJ2-3; D is unresolved. CDR3 length: 16 amino acids. In germline, CDR1 is SGHNT, CDR2 YENEEA. V shed 5 bases and J shed 4 bases, with 19 bases lying between them. The CDR3 sequence: CASSPTLAAWSDTQYF. The CDR3 DNA is TGTGCCAGCAGCCCGACCCTGGCGGCCTGGTCAGATACGCAGTATTTT.